The 26 T cell receptor beta chains presented below share a single source sample, sequenced in a study of cytomegalovirus exposure and HLA in healthy donors. Assay used: immunoSEQ multiplex PCR; TCRdb lists only in-frame clones, some missing. The data hold about 270,000 clones, with 80% to 90% observed a single time. Sequenced sample: PBMCs. All receptors come from a woman aged 18-30 years in good health and CMV-seronegative.

This chain uses TRBV4-1 with TRBJ1-2; maybe TRBD1 (6 bases). V gave up 1 base and J gave up 7 bases, with 13 bases separating them. This CDR3 has 14 amino acids. Germline loops: CDR1 MGHRA, CDR2 YSYEKL. CDR3: CASSQGGPRGGYTF. The CDR3 DNA follows: TGCGCCAGCAGCCAAGGGGGGCCTCGGGGTGGCTACACCTTC.

The V call is TRBV27, the J call TRBJ1-1; possibly TRBD1 for D (6 bases). Between the trimmed V and J ends, which lost 5 bases and 7 bases, there was a span of 20 bases. The CDR3 is made up of 15 amino acids. CDR1 is MNHEY and CDR2 is SMNVEV in the germline V gene (reference sequence). In DNA form, the CDR3 reads TGTGCCAGCAGTCCAAGGGGGGGGGCGCGGGGTGAAGCTTTCTTT. Protein sequence: CASSPRGGARGEAFF.

The genes are TRBV30 and TRBJ2-1; the match to TRBD2 covers 8 bases. The ends lost 0 bases at V and 4 bases at J; junction bases unmatched: 2. CDR3 length equals 14 residues. Germline-derived CDR1 and CDR2 are GTSNPN and SVGIG (reference sequence). CDR3 sequence reads: CAWSVGGVYNEQFF. In DNA form, the CDR3 reads TGTGCCTGGAGTGTCGGGGGGGTATACAATGAGCAGTTCTTC.

The gene calls are TRBV4-1 and TRBJ2-7, with 9 bases identical to TRBD1. CDR1 and CDR2 (germline): MGHRA, YSYEKL. The CDR3 runs to 17 residues. V shed 0 bases and J 3 bases; nucleotides not matched to a gene: 9. The CDR3 protein is CASSQDVMRDRDYEQYF. The CDR3 DNA reads as TGCGCCAGCAGCCAAGATGTCATGCGGGACAGGGACTACGAGCAGTACTTC.

The rearrangement joins TRBV10-3 to TRBJ1-1; D gene ambiguous. This CDR3 has 11 amino acids. Per germline, CDR1 ENHRY and CDR2 SYGVKD. V gave up 11 bases and J gave up 1 base, with 8 bases separating them. The CDR3 here is CAVGSNTEAFF. The DNA of the CDR3 is TGTGCCGTCGGGTCGAACACTGAAGCTTTCTTT.

This clone was detected once. The chain couples TRBV28 to TRBJ1-2; D remains unclear. CDR3 length: 15 residues. The V gene lost 2 bases and the J gene lost 3 bases, with 13 bases spanning the gap. Germline V gene sequence: CDR1 MDHEN, CDR2 SYDVKM. CDR3 in amino acids: CASSLQAGNDYGYTF. CDR3 in DNA: TGTGCCAGCAGTTTACAGGCAGGCAATGACTATGGCTACACCTTC.

The V call is TRBV25-1, the J call TRBJ2-5, with 9 positions matching TRBD2. CDR1 and CDR2 from the germline V gene are MGHDK and SYGVNS. V lost 4 bases to trimming and J lost 2 bases; unmatched junction nucleotides: 8. The CDR3 covers 16 residues. The DNA for the CDR3 is TGTGCCAGCAGTGTGGGAGGACTAGCGTCTCAAGAGACCCAGTACTTC. Translating it yields CASSVGGLASQETQYF.

The chain uses TRBV5-1 and TRBJ2-7, with 8 bases fitting TRBD1. Losses at the gene ends were 4 bases for V and 3 bases for J; bases not matched to a gene: 6. The CDR3 runs to 14 residues. CDR1 and CDR2 from the germline V gene are SGHRS and YFSETQ. For the CDR3, the DNA is TGCGCCAGCAGCCGATCGGGACAGGTCTACGAGCAGTACTTC. Its translation is CASSRSGQVYEQYF.

The chain recombines TRBV30 with TRBJ2-7, with TRBD1 identical over 8 bases. In germline, CDR1 is GTSNPN, CDR2 SVGIG (reference sequence). This CDR3 has 14 residues. With V trimmed by 3 bases and J by 2 bases, 6 bases remained unmatched. The CDR3 region has the DNA TGTGCCTGGAGCTCAGGACAGGGAACCTACGAGCAGTACTTC. Encoded protein: CAWSSGQGTYEQYF.

The rearrangement joins TRBV5-4 to TRBJ2-7; TRBD2 is a possible D gene (6 bases). Germline lookup yields CDR1 SGHNT and CDR2 YYREEE (reference sequence). The germline V and J ends were trimmed by 4 bases and 3 bases, with 17 bases remaining between them. The CDR3 length is 15 residues. The CDR3 nucleotides are TGTGCCAGCAGCCGCCCGGAGGGACGGCACTACGAGCAGTACTTC. This gives the protein CASSRPEGRHYEQYF.

The chain employs TRBV6-5 and TRBJ2-3, with a weak D call TRBD2 (5 bases). This CDR3 has 14 amino acids. The V and J ends lost 4 bases and 0 bases respectively, with 8 bases between them. CDR1 is MNHEY and CDR2 is SVGAGI in the germline V gene. CDR3 bases: TGTGCCAGCAGTTCGGCTAGCAGCACAGATACGCAGTATTTT. This gives the protein CASSSASSTDTQYF.

The V and J genes are TRBV7-3 and TRBJ2-7, with a weak D call TRBD1 (5 bases). The CDR3 loop spans 13 amino acids. The V end lost 3 bases, the J end lost 3 bases, and 9 bases lay between the germline ends. Germline assignment: CDR1 SGHTA and CDR2 FQGTGA. CDR3 protein: CASSFDSGYEQYF. CDR3 in DNA: TGTGCCAGCAGCTTCGACAGTGGCTACGAGCAGTACTTC.

This chain's CDR3 is CASRLALGVFGVSNQPQHF. DNA of the CDR3: TGTGCAAGTCGCTTAGCGCTCGGAGTGTTTGGAGTTAGCAATCAGCCCCAGCATTTT. The chain has TRBV12-2 and TRBJ1-5. TRBV12-2 counts as a pseudogene. This CDR3 is 19 amino acids long.

The chain combines TRBV6-5 with TRBJ2-7; 10 bases match TRBD2. The CDR3 contains 15 residues. V trimming: 5 bases; J trimming: 3 bases; junction bases outside the gene matches: 7. CDR1 and CDR2 from the germline V gene are MNHEY and SVGAGI. The CDR3 loop is CASSPGTSVIYEQYF. The CDR3 DNA reads TGTGCCAGCAGTCCTGGGACTAGCGTTATCTACGAGCAGTACTTC.

This rearrangement joins TRBV18 to TRBJ1-2; TRBD1 matches at 7 bases. Germline CDR1 reads KGHSH; CDR2 reads LQKENI. The CDR3 sequence is 14 residues long. V trimming: 3 bases; J trimming: 3 bases; junction bases outside the gene matches: 4. The CDR3 spells CASSPLGTDYGYTF. CDR3 nucleotides: TGTGCCAGCTCACCGCTGGGGACAGACTATGGCTACACCTTC.

V is TRBV9 and J is TRBJ1-5; a weak D match, TRBD1 (6 bases). The CDR3 is 17 residues long. With 0 bases removed from V and 4 bases from J, the gap between germline ends came to 17 bases. CDR1 and CDR2 (germline): SGDLS, YYNGEE. CDR3 loop: CASSVEGTPYFNQPQHF. For the CDR3, the DNA is TGTGCCAGCAGCGTAGAAGGGACACCCTACTTTAATCAGCCCCAGCATTTT.

CDR3: CASSEAGSGGGEAFF. The CDR3 coding sequence is TGTGCCAGCAGTGAAGCAGGATCAGGGGGCGGTGAAGCTTTCTTT. The chain carries TRBV6-1 and TRBJ1-1; 8 bases align to TRBD1. This CDR3 has 15 residues. The V segment lost 0 bases and the J segment 7 bases; nucleotides outside the gene matches: 7. Germline CDR1 MNHNS, CDR2 SASEGT.

This chain links TRBV2 with TRBJ1-1, with 8 bases matching TRBD1. V shed 6 bases and J 3 bases; nucleotides not matched to a gene: 6. Germline CDR1 and CDR2: SNHLY and FYNNEI. There are 14 residues in the CDR3. CDR3 nucleotides: TGTGCCAGCAGCCGACAGGGGAGTGACACTGAAGCTTTCTTT. As protein: CASSRQGSDTEAFF.

The rearrangement links TRBV9 to TRBJ1-2; TRBD1 might be the D (6 bases). The CDR3 consists of 14 residues. CDR1 and CDR2 from the germline V gene are SGDLS and YYNGEE. The germline V and J ends were trimmed by 4 bases and 3 bases, with 13 bases remaining between them. The CDR3 coding sequence is TGTGCCAGCAGCTCAAGCAGGGGATACTATGGCTACACCTTC. Encoded protein: CASSSSRGYYGYTF.

The genes are TRBV19 and TRBJ1-2, with 7 bases matching TRBD1. With 3 bases clipped from V and 8 bases from J, the junction kept 18 bases outside the gene matches. This CDR3 spans 17 amino acids. Germline lookup yields CDR1 LNHDA and CDR2 SQIVND (reference sequence). CDR3 residues: CASSISYRTGLAGGYTF. CDR3 DNA sequence: TGTGCCAGTAGTATTTCTTACAGGACAGGACTCGCGGGGGGCTACACCTTC.

V usage is TRBV5-1 and J usage is TRBJ2-7; 7 positions match TRBD1. The CDR3 loop spans 15 amino acids. Losses at the gene ends were 2 bases for V and 4 bases for J; bases not matched to a gene: 9. Germline-derived CDR1 and CDR2 are SGHRS and YFSETQ. CDR3 sequence reads: CASSFNRGVGYEQYF. The CDR3 nucleotides are TGCGCCAGCAGCTTTAACAGGGGTGTGGGTTACGAGCAGTACTTC.

The chain uses TRBV7-9 and TRBJ1-5; 10 bases match TRBD1. Germline loops: CDR1 SEHNR, CDR2 FQNEAQ (reference sequence). The V and J ends lost 4 bases and 8 bases, in that order; junction bases with no gene match: 11. There are 16 residues in the CDR3. CDR3 amino acids: CASSSGTGATGEPQHF. CDR3 sequence (DNA): TGTGCCAGCAGCTCCGGGACAGGGGCAACCGGGGAGCCCCAGCATTTT.

In regard to this clone: The junction departs from germline at one end; a sequencing error may be responsible. V is TRBV7-7 and J is TRBJ2-5; TRBD2 aligns across 9 bases. The V gene's germline CDR1 is SSHAT and CDR2 FNYEAQ (reference sequence). This CDR3 has 16 amino acids. CDR3 residues: CASSLGLAGAEETQYF. The DNA of the CDR3 is TGTGCTAGCAGCTTAGGTTTAGCGGGGGCGGAAGAGACCCAGTACTTC.

This chain uses TRBV19 with TRBJ2-3, with TRBD2 matching 9 bases. Trimming at V came to 9 bases and at J to 6 bases, leaving 7 bases not matched to a gene. Germline CDR1 LNHDA, CDR2 SQIVND (reference sequence). This CDR3 region has 13 residues. CDR3 amino acids: CASSRGGADTQYF. The CDR3, as DNA: TGTGCCAGCTCGCGGGGGGGCGCGGATACGCAGTATTTT.

This clone appeared a few times. V is TRBV27 and J is TRBJ2-7, with D perhaps TRBD2 (5 bases). The CDR3 spans 11 residues. V was clipped by 8 bases and J by 3 bases, with 8 bases between them. Germline V gene sequence: CDR1 MNHEY, CDR2 SMNVEV (reference sequence). CDR3: CASGLSYEQYF. CDR3 DNA sequence: TGTGCCAGCGGACTTAGCTACGAGCAGTACTTC.

The CDR3 protein is CASSKPGQGNYGYTF. The CDR3 coding sequence is TGTGCCAGCAGCAAACCGGGACAGGGGAACTATGGCTACACCTTC. The genes are TRBV9 and TRBJ1-2; TRBD1 agrees at 10 bases. From germline, CDR1 is SGDLS and CDR2 YYNGEE. This CDR3 has 15 residues. Losses at the gene ends were 4 bases for V and 2 bases for J; bases not matched to a gene: 5.